This T cell receptor beta chain was recorded in a study of cytomegalovirus exposure and HLA in healthy donors. Overall study context: The roughly 110 validation repertoires used the same platform as the 600 to 750 first-cohort repertoires (as reported by a later analysis).

As for this clone: Its antigen is as yet unknown.

Clones were sequenced by immunoSEQ multiplex PCR, and TCRdb holds only the in-frame ones, with some missing. The table records about 250,000 clones, more than 85% of them present only once. Germline CDR1 is MNHNS and CDR2 is SASEGT. The CDR3 loop spans 14 amino acids. Trimming left V 1 base short and J 6 bases short, with 10 bases between. Regarding the study as a whole: First-cohort TCR clusters tended to co-occur in the 120 or so validation repertoires, a later analysis found. Cytomegalovirus association was assigned to more than 150 TCR beta chains. In vitro assays verified that a few CMV-associated chains recognized CMV antigens specifically.

The sequence came from a young man in good health and CMV-seropositive. The chain couples TRBV6-1 to TRBJ1-5; D call uncertain. The sample was PBMCs. The CDR3 coding sequence is TGTGCCAGCAGTGAAGTTAAGCCAGCTCAGCCCCAGCATTTT. It is translated as CASSEVKPAQPQHF.